These 26 T cell receptor beta chains share one sample of origin, sequenced in a study of OX40 agonist ivuxolimab in advanced cancers. The method was immunoSEQ multiplex PCR; TCRdb's version includes in-frame clones alone and lacks a portion of them. The sample holds approximately 84,000 clones, 90% to 95% seen once. Sequenced material: CD4+ or CD8+ T cells sorted from blood, taken in a trial of the OX40 agonist ivuxolimab. The receptors originated from an adult with an advanced solid tumor such as melanoma, head and neck, liver or kidney cancer.

The genes are TRBV19 and TRBJ1-1, with D uncertain. V lost 7 bases and J lost 7, with 16 bases in between. This CDR3 is built from 13 residues. Looked up from germline, CDR1 is LNHDA and CDR2 is SQIVND (reference sequence). The CDR3 loop is CASTKPLTYEAFF. The CDR3 DNA reads TGTGCCAGTACCAAGCCTTTGACCTATGAAGCTTTCTTT. Together with reference TRBV19 and TRBJ1-1, the CDR3 gives the full variable domain: DGGITQSPKYLFRKEGQNVTLSCEQNLNHDAMYWYRQDPGQGLRLIYYSQIVNDFQKGDIAEGYSVSREKKESFPLTVTSAQKNPTAFYLCASTKPLTYEAFFGQGTRLTVV.

As concerns this clone: The junction departs from the called germline gene at one end, perhaps through a read error. This sample also contains other DNA sequences that code for the same CDR3. The chain carries TRBV9 and TRBJ2-6, with D possibly matching TRBD1 (5 bases). CDR3 length equals 15 residues. Per the germline V gene, CDR1 is SGDLS and CDR2 is YYNGEE. The CDR3 DNA reads as TGTGCCAGCAGCGTACAGGGCTCTGGGGCTAACGTCCTGACTTTC. This translates into CASSVQGSGANVLTF.

The V gene is TRBV29-1, the J gene TRBJ2-7, with 7 bases lining up with TRBD1. CDR3 length: 14 amino acids. The junction had 8 bases not matched to a gene; V was cut back by 4 bases and J by 2 bases. The V gene's germline CDR1 is SQVTM and CDR2 ANQGSEA. CDR3 sequence reads: CSVGPKDRPYEQYF. CDR3 coding DNA: TGCAGCGTTGGGCCAAAGGACAGGCCCTACGAGCAGTACTTC.

This chain connects TRBV5-6 to TRBJ2-7, with D possibly TRBD1 on 5 matching bases. The V end was cut by 2 bases, the J end by 1 base, with 13 bases between. This CDR3 spans 15 amino acids. The V gene's germline CDR1 is SGHDT and CDR2 YYEEEE. The CDR3 here is CASSLGVGLSYEQYF. As DNA, the CDR3 is TGTGCCAGCAGCTTAGGGGTCGGATTATCCTACGAGCAGTACTTC.

The chain is built from TRBV4-1 and TRBJ1-2; 11 bases fit TRBD1. Germline CDR1 reads MGHRA; CDR2 reads YSYEKL. The CDR3 is 14 amino acids. V lost 4 bases to trimming and J lost 4 bases; unmatched junction nucleotides: 2. CDR3 in amino acids: CASSPGTGGYGYTF. CDR3 nucleotide sequence: TGCGCCAGCAGCCCTGGGACAGGGGGCTATGGCTACACCTTC.

The chain recombines TRBV4-1 with TRBJ2-1, with 8 nucleotides matching TRBD2. V was pared by 3 bases and J by 10 bases, with 5 bases of the junction left unmatched. CDR1 is MGHRA, CDR2 YSYEKL, per germline. The CDR3 consists of 13 residues. The CDR3 spells CASSHGSGNEQFF. CDR3 sequence (DNA): TGCGCCAGCAGCCACGGTAGCGGGAACGAGCAGTTCTTC.

The chain joins TRBV7-6 to TRBJ1-4, with no clear D. The CDR3 sequence is 17 residues long. V lost 1 base and J lost 6, with 18 bases in between. Germline V gene data show CDR1 as SGHVS and CDR2 as FNYEAQ. The CDR3 protein is CASSLEPRAEGYEKLFF. The CDR3 DNA reads TGTGCCAGCAGCTTAGAACCCCGGGCCGAGGGTTATGAAAAACTGTTTTTT.

The chain links TRBV13 to TRBJ2-3; D is possibly TRBD2 (6 bases). Germline loops: CDR1 PRHDT, CDR2 FYEKMQ (reference sequence). This CDR3 region has 15 residues. Trimming left V 5 bases short and J 0 bases short, with 12 bases between. This CDR3 is CASSPERASTDTQYF. The CDR3 DNA reads as TGTGCCAGCAGCCCTGAGCGGGCTAGCACAGATACGCAGTATTTT.

V usage is TRBV5-6 and J usage is TRBJ1-1; no firm D call. The V gene lost 3 bases and the J gene lost 4 bases, with 10 bases spanning the gap. CDR1 is SGHDT and CDR2 is YYEEEE in the germline V gene. This CDR3 comprises 13 residues. DNA for the CDR3: TGTGCCAGCAGCTCTGGGGTCGGCACTGAAGCTTTCTTT. It yields the protein CASSSGVGTEAFF.

The J gene is TRBJ2-2, the V gene TRBV30, with 12 bases matching TRBD1. The germline CDR1 and CDR2 sequences are GTSNPN and SVGIG (reference sequence). V gave up 7 bases and J gave up 9 bases; unmatched junction bases: 3. The CDR3 consists of 12 residues. CDR3 sequence: CASGQGARELFF. The CDR3 DNA sequence: TGTGCCTCGGGACAGGGGGCCCGGGAGCTGTTTTTT. The full variable domain, rest sourced from reference TRBV30 and TRBJ2-2, is SQTIHQWPATLVQPVGSPLSLECTVEGTSNPNLYWYRQAAGRGLQLLFYSVGIGQISSEVPQNLSASRPQDRQFILSSKKLLLSDSGFYLCASGQGARELFFGEGSRLTVL.

This chain uses TRBV5-1 with TRBJ2-3; the D gene is possibly TRBD1 (6 bases). Germline V gene sequence: CDR1 SGHRS, CDR2 YFSETQ. This CDR3 spans 14 amino acids. Deletions cut 0 bases from V and 5 bases from J, with 10 bases between. The CDR3 region is CASSLVGALDTQYF. In DNA, the CDR3 is TGCGCCAGCAGCTTGGTGGGGGCGTTAGATACGCAGTATTTT.

The gene calls are TRBV27 and TRBJ2-3, with 7 bases fitting TRBD1. Looked up from germline, CDR1 is MNHEY and CDR2 is SMNVEV (reference sequence). Trimming removed 5 bases from V and 11 bases from J; junction bases left unmatched: 16. The CDR3 covers 15 residues. The CDR3 spells CASSATPRGNIRQYF. In nucleotides, the CDR3 is TGTGCCAGCAGTGCAACCCCCAGGGGGAACATAAGGCAGTATTTT.

About this clone: This CDR3 is also generated by other DNA sequences in the sample. The CDR3 is CASSYSMDGLYNEQFF. The CDR3 DNA is TGTGCCAGCAGTTACTCAATGGACGGATTGTACAATGAGCAGTTCTTC. This chain links TRBV6-6 with TRBJ2-1, with D hard to call. Germline CDR1 is MNHNY and CDR2 is SVGAGI (reference sequence). The CDR3 loop spans 16 amino acids. With 0 bases removed from V and 4 bases from J, the gap between germline ends came to 13 bases.

CDR3 loop: CASSQDPRGRSTIYF. CDR3 coding DNA: TGCGCCAGCAGCCAAGATCCTCGTGGTCGGAGCACCATATATTTT. The rearrangement joins TRBV4-3 to TRBJ1-3; no clear D gene. V lost 0 bases and J lost 9, with 15 bases in between. The CDR3 is 15 residues long. Germline V CDR1 and CDR2: LGHNA, YSLEER.

This clone has only one observation. The V call is TRBV7-2, the J call TRBJ1-1; D gene unclear. Germline CDR1 reads SGHTA; CDR2 reads FQGNSA. The CDR3 spans 14 residues. V lost 3 bases to trimming and J lost 1 base, with 9 bases between them. In nucleotides, the CDR3 is TGTGCCAGCAGCTTCAACGGACCGAACACTGAAGCTTTCTTT. Protein: CASSFNGPNTEAFF.

The chain joins TRBV7-8 to TRBJ2-7; D gene ambiguous. Trimming left V 5 bases short and J 0 bases short, with 14 bases between. CDR1 and CDR2 (germline): SGHVS, FQNEAQ. The CDR3 runs to 15 residues. In nucleotides, the CDR3 is TGTGCCAGCAGCGCCTGGTTGGGCAACTCCTACGAGCAGTACTTC. Translation gives CASSAWLGNSYEQYF.

CDR3 sequence (DNA): TGTGCCATCAGTGAGTCCGCGGGAATGCCCCAGCATTTT. It translates to CAISESAGMPQHF. The rearrangement uses TRBV10-3 and TRBJ1-5; D gene uncertain. Per germline, CDR1 ENHRY and CDR2 SYGVKD. The CDR3 has 13 residues. Trimming took 0 bases from V and 9 from J, leaving 9 bases between them.

J is TRBJ2-2 and V is TRBV6-6; D remains unclear. Germline loops: CDR1 MNHNY, CDR2 SVGAGI (reference sequence). V was clipped by 2 bases and J by 8 bases, with 6 bases between them. The CDR3 is 12 amino acids. The CDR3, as DNA: TGTGCCAGCAGTTACGGTCGGGGGGAGCTGTTTTTT. This encodes CASSYGRGELFF.

CDR3 DNA: TGCGCCAGCAGCTTGATTCCGGGAGAGAACGAGCAGTACTTC. Protein sequence: CASSLIPGENEQYF. This chain uses TRBV5-1 with TRBJ2-7, with D perhaps matching TRBD2 (6 bases). The germline gives CDR1 SGHRS, CDR2 YFSETQ. The CDR3 extends over 14 amino acids. Trimming took off 1 base at V and 5 bases at J, with 13 bases between the two ends.

V is TRBV11-2 and J is TRBJ1-2; TRBD1 might be the D (5 bases). Germline V CDR1 and CDR2: SGHAT, FQNNGV. This CDR3 is 15 amino acids long. V gave up 6 bases and J gave up 5 bases, with 19 bases separating them. The CDR3 DNA reads TGTGCCAGCAGTTCCGAGGGTGACAGAGGGTATGGCTACACCTTC. Translating it yields CASSSEGDRGYGYTF.

The chain employs TRBV2 and TRBJ2-3; 10 positions match TRBD1. Trimming took 8 bases from V and 0 from J; bases not matched to a gene: 23. CDR1 and CDR2 (germline): SNHLY, FYNNEI. The CDR3 length is 21 residues. CDR3 coding DNA: TGTGCCAGCGATCGGGGACAGGGGTATCCGGGACTAGACTCTAGCACAGATACGCAGTATTTT. Residues: CASDRGQGYPGLDSSTDTQYF.

The V and J genes are TRBV12-5 and TRBJ2-3, with TRBD2 identical over 10 bases. Germline V gives CDR1 LGHNT, CDR2 FRNRAP. The trim removed 0 bases at V and 0 bases at J, leaving 3 bases unmatched. The CDR3 is made up of 17 amino acids. The CDR3 nucleotides read TGTGCTAGTGGTTTGGTGGGACTAGCGCAGAGCACAGATACGCAGTATTTT. It yields the protein CASGLVGLAQSTDTQYF.

This chain joins TRBV6-6 and TRBJ1-6, with 7 bases lining up with TRBD1. Germline V lookup: CDR1 MNHNY, CDR2 SVGAGI (reference sequence). J gave up 12 bases and V 4 bases, and 6 bases lay outside the gene matches. The CDR3 consists of 13 residues. In nucleotides, the CDR3 is TGTGCCAGCAGTTGGGACAGAGAAAGACCCCTCCACTTT. Amino acid sequence: CASSWDRERPLHF.

The chain links TRBV7-3 to TRBJ2-7; 8 nucleotides match TRBD2. Germline V gene sequence: CDR1 SGHTA, CDR2 FQGTGA. The CDR3 extends over 15 amino acids. V was pared by 5 bases and J by 4 bases, with 10 bases of the junction left unmatched. CDR3 sequence reads: CASSLVEAGAYEQYF. CDR3 nucleotides: TGTGCCAGCAGCCTCGTTGAAGCGGGAGCGTACGAGCAGTACTTC.

The chain links TRBV2 to TRBJ2-2; D is possibly TRBD1 or TRBD2 (5 bases each). V was clipped by 9 bases and J by 0 bases, with 20 bases between them. Germline lookup yields CDR1 SNHLY and CDR2 FYNNEI. This CDR3 spans 17 amino acids. CDR3 bases: TGTGCCAGTGCGCAGGGACGGACTGCGACGAACACCGGGGAGCTGTTTTTT. Translated, it gives CASAQGRTATNTGELFF.

This clone was counted only a few times. The chain carries TRBV11-2 and TRBJ2-7; D is uncertain. The CDR3 covers 11 residues. Germline V gives CDR1 SGHAT, CDR2 FQNNGV. Trimming pared 5 bases from V and 2 bases from J, leaving 4 bases between. CDR3 nucleotide sequence: TGTGCCAGCAGCGTTCCCTACGAGCAGTACTTC. It translates to CASSVPYEQYF.